This record looks at one T cell receptor beta chain sequence and its context. Its matching antigen is unknown. CD45RO-negative CD8 cells positively selected for CCR7 made up the naive population, which excluded terminally differentiated effector memory CD45RA+ cells. This CDR3 has 14 residues. V lost 5 bases, J lost 0 bases, and 10 bases lay in between. Germline CDR1 and CDR2: PRHDT and FYEKMQ (reference sequence). Data came from immunoSEQ multiplex PCR; TCRdb stores just in-frame clones and leaves some out. The table shows about 2,100,000 clones, with 90% to 95% occurring only once. This sample is part of a study of shared clonotypes between healthy human individuals. Study overall: Two women and a few men aged 18 to 49 made up the donors. Study outcomes and limitations: Compared with clonotypes that all four donors shared, non-shared clonotypes had lower generation probabilities.

Material for sequencing was naive CD8+ T cells from PBMCs. This clonotype was obtained from a man in his late teens or twenties in good health. Some clones in this sample may be carry-over from other donors' samples. The chain recombines TRBV13 with TRBJ1-1, with a weak D call TRBD1 (6 bases). CDR3 protein: CASSIRTVNTEAFF. CDR3 in DNA: TGTGCCAGCAGCATCCGGACAGTGAACACTGAAGCTTTCTTT.